The clone carrying this T cell receptor (beta chain) was picked up one time. The antigen is not known. Expressed TCRB transcripts were sequenced after all isolated RNA was converted to cDNA. Method: immunoSEQ multiplex PCR; TCRdb's copy keeps in-frame clones and lacks some. The data contain around 150,000 clones, roughly 65% of them singletons. This entry belongs to a study of beta chain features in type 1 diabetes. Study background: Sorted cells from all samples, numbering 100 million to 120 million, were examined.

The V and J ends lost 6 bases and 9 bases respectively, with 12 bases between them. CDR1 is SGHTA, CDR2 FQGNSA, per germline. The CDR3 is made up of 13 amino acids. Findings of the study overall: Moderate but significant shortening of TCRB CDR3s was recorded in all four CD4+ subsets from Type 1 diabetes patients. Naive, central memory and regulatory TCRB repertoires appeared more similar among patients than healthy donors. At VDJ recombination sites, type 1 diabetes patients had fewer insertions and more deleted nucleotides.

The chain has TRBV7-2 and TRBJ1-6, with a weak D call TRBD1 (5 bases). Sequenced input: naive CD4+ T cells from blood. This clonotype was obtained from a man aged 25 to 45 with type 1 diabetes. CDR3 in DNA: TGTGCCAGCAGAGGGGTGAGCGGTTCACCCCTCCACTTT. Translation gives CASRGVSGSPLHF.